A single sample is the source of the 21 T cell receptor beta chains below, sequenced in a study of T cells in Graves' hyperthyroidism and ophthalmopathy. RNA transcripts served as the template for amplifying TCR beta CDR3 regions. When the TCR CDR3 underwent first-round RT-PCR, the HTBI primer set was used. TCRdb redid the calling of the multiplex PCR reads with MiXCR, one entry per CDR3 protein. Of more than 350,000 distinct CDR3 sequences in the sample, about 15% were seen once. The sequenced sample was blood. Every receptor here comes from a woman aged 25-40 years with Graves' ophthalmopathy.

This clonotype was counted ten times or more. The V and J genes are TRBV20-1 and TRBJ2-5; D is uncertain. Trimming shortened V by 3 bases and J by 3 bases, and 8 bases separated the two germline ends. The CDR3 totals 12 residues. Germline V lookup: CDR1 DFQATT, CDR2 SNEGSKA (reference sequence). CDR3 amino acids: CSASYGKETQYF. CDR3 nucleotides: TGCAGTGCTAGTTACGGAAAAGAGACCCAGTACTTC.

The sample holds a few counts of this clonotype. The chain joins TRBV6-5 to TRBJ1-4; 9 nucleotides align to TRBD1. The V segment lost 4 bases and the J segment 8 bases; nucleotides outside the gene matches: 14. CDR3 length: 17 amino acids. Germline V CDR1 and CDR2: MNHEY, SVGAGI. The CDR3 protein is CASSLPGQGGVREKLFF. CDR3 nucleotide sequence: TGTGCCAGCAGTTTACCGGGACAGGGAGGAGTAAGGGAAAAACTGTTTTTT.

This clonotype was counted many times. At one boundary the junction diverges from the germline segment, which might be a read error. J is TRBJ2-5 and V is TRBV7-7, with D possibly TRBD2 on 5 matching bases. The CDR3 sequence is 13 residues long. The germline V gene encodes CDR1 SSHAT and CDR2 FNYEAQ (reference sequence). Here the CDR3 DNA reads TGTGCTAGCAGCTCCGGACTCGAAGAGACCCAGTACTTC. Its protein is CASSSGLEETQYF.

The chain couples TRBV11-3 to TRBJ2-3, with D perhaps matching TRBD2 (7 bases). Trimming cost V 0 bases and J 5 bases, with 18 bases left between them. This CDR3 region has 17 residues. Looked up from germline, CDR1 is SGHNT and CDR2 is YENEEA. The CDR3 region has the DNA TGTGCCAGCAGCTTAGATTTTGGGGGGGCCGGGAGAGATACGCAGTATTTT. This gives the protein CASSLDFGGAGRDTQYF.

The table lists this clonotype with many counts. The V gene is TRBV7-2, the J gene TRBJ2-2; 7 bases agree with TRBD1. Germline CDR1 is SGHTA and CDR2 is FQGNSA. With 6 bases clipped from V and 3 bases from J, the junction kept 7 bases outside the gene matches. The CDR3 consists of 15 residues. The CDR3 DNA reads as TGTGCCAGCAGGACCACAGGGGCCTACACCGGGGAGCTGTTTTTT. This codes for CASRTTGAYTGELFF.

This clonotype has more than one count but fewer than ten. V gene TRBV6-2 or TRBV6-3 combines with J gene TRBJ1-4; no clear D gene. Germline values: CDR1 MNHEY, CDR2 SVGEGT. The CDR3 contains 15 residues. V was cut by 2 bases and J by 6 bases, with 13 bases left in between. The CDR3: CASSYVVENDEKLFF. The CDR3 region has the DNA TGTGCCAGCAGTTACGTAGTTGAAAATGATGAAAAACTGTTTTTT.

The sample holds a few counts of this clonotype. The chain couples TRBV10-1 to TRBJ2-1, with TRBD2 identical over 8 bases. The CDR3 has 15 amino acids. Unmatched junction bases numbered 13, after V lost 8 bases and J lost 7 bases. Per germline, CDR1 WNHNN and CDR2 SYGVQD (reference sequence). CDR3: CASSLGGGLGNEQFF. CDR3 DNA: TGCGCCAGCTCCCTAGGCGGGGGGCTTGGAAATGAGCAGTTCTTC.

This clonotype was observed many times. V usage is TRBV7-6 and J usage is TRBJ2-3; unclear D gene. This CDR3 is 20 amino acids long. The germline V and J ends were trimmed by 3 bases and 0 bases, with 25 bases remaining between them. Germline CDR1 and CDR2: SGHVS and FNYEAQ. The CDR3 DNA is TGTGCCAGCAGCTTTCCGAGTCAGGTCGGGTGGCACAAGAGCACAGATACGCAGTATTTT. As protein: CASSFPSQVGWHKSTDTQYF.

For this clonotype: Since a much larger clone is just one base distant, this may be a read error. The chain joins TRBV3-1 to TRBJ1-6; unclear D gene. The CDR3 covers 13 residues. CDR1 LGHDT and CDR2 YNNKEL come from the germline V gene (reference sequence). This CDR3 is CASLPGIGSPPHF. The CDR3 DNA reads as TGTGCCAGCCTTCCCGGAATTGGCTCACCCCCCCACTTT.

This clonotype was detected ten times or more. This sequence joins TRBV24-1 and TRBJ2-1; no clear D. CDR3 size: 13 residues. Trimming left V 0 bases short and J 8 bases short, with 7 bases between. Germline CDR1 and CDR2: KGHDR and SFDVKD. CDR3 sequence: CATSDLKSHEQFF. In nucleotides, the CDR3 is TGTGCCACCAGTGATTTGAAGAGCCATGAGCAGTTCTTC.

The sample holds a few counts of this clonotype. This chain links TRBV13 with TRBJ2-3; 8 bases are a match to TRBD1. This CDR3 has 14 residues. Germline V CDR1 and CDR2: PRHDT, FYEKMQ (reference sequence). V dropped 3 bases and J dropped 6; count of bases not matched to a gene: 5. DNA of the CDR3: TGTGCCAGCAGCTTCGGACAGGGAGAGGATACGCAGTATTTT. The encoded protein is CASSFGQGEDTQYF.

At least ten counts were recorded for this clonotype. The genes are TRBV15 and TRBJ1-4; 12 bases align to TRBD1. The CDR3 runs to 17 residues. Germline-derived CDR1 and CDR2 are LNHNV and YYDKDF (reference sequence). V shed 8 bases, J shed 3 bases, and the junction held 10 bases outside the gene matches. In DNA, the CDR3 is TGTGCCACCCAGAAGGGACAGGGGGCCCTGGCTAATGAAAAACTGTTTTTT. It is translated as CATQKGQGALANEKLFF.

This clonotype has only a few counts. This sequence joins TRBV9 and TRBJ2-1; 11 bases agree with TRBD2. This CDR3 has 15 amino acids. V shed 3 bases and J 3 bases; nucleotides not matched to a gene: 2. Germline CDR1 reads SGDLS; CDR2 reads YYNGEE. The CDR3 DNA is TGTGCCAGCAGCGGTAGCGGGGGGGTCTACAATGAGCAGTTCTTC. Encoded protein: CASSGSGGVYNEQFF.

Ten or more counts support this clonotype. This chain connects TRBV28 to TRBJ2-1; 8 nucleotides line up with TRBD2. The CDR3 spans 17 residues. Germline CDR1 reads MDHEN; CDR2 reads SYDVKM. V lost 3 bases and J lost 9; bases outside the gene matches: 16. The CDR3 DNA reads TGTGCCAGCAGTTTCATGAAGGGACTAGTTCTAACCTCTGAGCAGTTCTTC. This gives the protein CASSFMKGLVLTSEQFF.

This clonotype showed up many times. V and J are TRBV20-1 and TRBJ2-1, with 10 bases lining up with TRBD2. CDR1 is DFQATT, CDR2 SNEGSKA, per germline (reference sequence). V shed 4 bases and J 10 bases; nucleotides not matched to a gene: 16. The CDR3 extends over 16 amino acids. The chain's CDR3 is CSAMGPASGGLGEQFF. The DNA for the CDR3 is TGCAGTGCTATGGGTCCGGCTAGCGGGGGTTTGGGCGAGCAGTTCTTC.

This clonotype was recorded at least ten times. The J gene is TRBJ1-5, the V gene TRBV7-8; D call uncertain. The CDR3 is 19 residues long. In germline, CDR1 is SGHVS, CDR2 FQNEAQ. Trimming pared 8 bases from V and 2 bases from J, leaving 28 bases between. The CDR3 nucleotides are TGTGCCAGCTGCCCTCACCCGACCGTCTGGGGTTGTGGCAATCAGCCCCAGCATTTT. The encoded protein is CASCPHPTVWGCGNQPQHF.

Turning to this clonotype: At one boundary the junction diverges from the germline segment, which might be a read error. The chain employs TRBV28 and TRBJ1-2; D not certain. From germline, CDR1 is MDHEN and CDR2 SYDVKM. This CDR3 contains 13 residues. DNA for the CDR3: TGTGCCAGCACTTTACTTGGGAACTATGGCTACACCTTC. It specifies CASTLLGNYGYTF.

There are many counts of this clonotype. This chain uses TRBV13 with TRBJ2-6, with D possibly called TRBD1 or TRBD2 (6 bases each). This CDR3 spans 19 amino acids. The V gene lost 0 bases and the J gene lost 2 bases, with 17 bases spanning the gap. In germline, CDR1 is PRHDT, CDR2 FYEKMQ (reference sequence). The CDR3, as DNA: TGTGCCAGCAGCTTAGGCAACGGGGGCTATGTGGCTGGGGCCAACGTCCTGACTTTC. Translating gives CASSLGNGGYVAGANVLTF. The full variable domain, rest sourced from reference TRBV13 and TRBJ2-6, is AAGVIQSPRHLIKEKRETATLKCYPIPRHDTVYWYQQGPGQDPQFLISFYEKMQSDKGSIPDRFSAQQFSDYHSELNMSSLELGDSALYFCASSLGNGGYVAGANVLTFGAGSRLTVL.

This clonotype appeared many times. This chain connects TRBV12-5 to TRBJ2-3, with D possibly matching TRBD1 (5 bases). In germline, CDR1 is LGHNT, CDR2 FRNRAP. V gave up 6 bases and J gave up 3 bases, with 13 bases separating them. The CDR3 covers 14 residues. As DNA, the CDR3 is TGTGCTAGTGGCCGAACAGGAGTTACAGATACGCAGTATTTT. Its protein is CASGRTGVTDTQYF.

This clonotype was detected ten times or more. The rearrangement uses TRBV12-3 or TRBV12-4 and TRBJ2-1, with D perhaps matching TRBD1 (6 bases). V lost 6 bases to trimming and J lost 8 bases, with 17 bases between them. The CDR3 loop spans 14 amino acids. CDR3 sequence reads: CASRATGKPDEQFF. The CDR3 DNA follows: TGTGCCAGCAGGGCAACAGGGAAGCCAGATGAGCAGTTCTTC.

This sequence joins TRBV6-1 and TRBJ2-1; TRBD2 matches at 8 bases. Trimming removed 6 bases from V and 0 bases from J; junction bases left unmatched: 10. The CDR3 consists of 17 residues. CDR1 is MNHNS, CDR2 SASEGT, per germline. The CDR3 reads CASRPGRVPFSYNEQFF. As DNA, the CDR3 is TGTGCCAGCAGACCCGGGAGGGTGCCCTTCTCCTACAATGAGCAGTTCTTC.